This T cell receptor beta chain was captured by sequencing in a study of T-cell memory formation after mild COVID-19. Trimming cost V 8 bases and J 1 base; bases outside gene matches: 3. Per germline, CDR1 MNHNY and CDR2 SVGAGI (reference sequence). The CDR3 is 13 residues long. General observations from the study: CM and EM subsets held most contracting CD4+ clones; EMRA held CD8+ ones.

TCRdb fed the 5' RACE reads into MiXCR, producing one record per CDR3 protein. The repertoire holds roughly 600,000 distinct CDR3 sequences, more than 15% seen once, with more than 10% in the top ten. In its sample, this clonotype was seen a few times. The antigen remains unidentified. Sequenced: PBMCs or a T cell subset sorted from them (not recorded which). This receptor was obtained from an adult woman who had mild COVID-19 (a few samples of this study predate the infection). Cell type and time point are not known. The chain uses TRBV6-6 and TRBJ1-1; the match to TRBD1 covers 8 bases. DNA of the CDR3: TGTGCCAGCTGGGGGACAGGGAACACTGAAGCTTTCTTT. Protein: CASWGTGNTEAFF.